This is a list of T cell receptor beta chains from one sample in a study of lymphopenia after photon versus proton radiotherapy. TCRdb's table, derived via immunoSEQ multiplex PCR, lists solely in-frame clones and lacks some. Found here are around 62,000 clones, roughly 83% of them singletons; the top ten hold around 2%. This sample comprised peripheral blood, obtained from a patient treated with proton-based radiotherapy. The receptor source for this set is a man aged 55 to 70 with pancreatic cancer. Each CDR3 is given with its conserved first and last residue. A D gene is named only where the DNA matches it firmly. The size field is filled for only some rows; it gives once, few, many or a size class.

v_gene	j_gene	d_gene	abundance	CDR3aa	CDR3nt
TRBV19	TRBJ2-2	-	-	CASSMFGSQTYTGELFF	TGTGCCAGTAGTATGTTCGGGAGCCAAACTTACACCGGGGAGCTGTTTTTT
TRBV19	TRBJ1-5	TRBD1	once	CASSTRQGSRNQPQHF	TGTGCCAGTAGTACCCGACAGGGCTCTCGCAATCAGCCCCAGCATTTT
TRBV7-2	TRBJ2-1	-	-	CASSAPGPVIF	TGTGCCAGCAGCGCGCCGGGACCAGTCATCTTC
TRBV7-2	TRBJ1-4	-	few	CASSTQGLGKLFF	TGTGCCAGCAGCACACAGGGCTTGGGAAAACTGTTTTTT
TRBV7-6	TRBJ2-2	TRBD1	-	CASSREGLGQGATGELFF	TGTGCCAGCAGCAGAGAGGGGTTAGGACAGGGGGCCACCGGGGAGCTGTTTTTT
TRBV28	TRBJ2-1	-	-	CASSHKLVVNEQFF	TGTGCCAGCAGTCATAAACTAGTCGTCAATGAGCAGTTCTTC
TRBV2	TRBJ1-2	-	-	CASSGDTIVKGYTF	TGTGCCAGCAGTGGGGACACAATCGTGAAGGGCTACACCTTC
TRBV5-6	TRBJ2-7	TRBD2	-	CASSTGLISYEQYF	TGTGCCAGCAGCACGGGACTAATCTCCTACGAGCAGTACTTC
TRBV4-3	TRBJ2-6	TRBD2	-	CASSRDWGGSGANVLTF	TGCGCCAGCAGCCGGGACTGGGGGGGCTCTGGGGCCAACGTCCTGACTTTC
TRBV18	TRBJ1-2	-	-	CASSPPLRNYGYTF	TGTGCCAGCTCACCACCGTTACGGAACTATGGCTACACCTTC
TRBV6-1	TRBJ2-7	TRBD2	-	CATSTGGAHEQYF	TGTGCCACAAGCACGGGGGGGGCCCACGAGCAGTACTTC
TRBV11-2	TRBJ2-7	-	-	CASSASGYSYEQYF	TGTGCCAGCAGCGCGAGCGGTTACTCCTACGAGCAGTACTTC
TRBV19	TRBJ2-5	TRBD2	-	CASRGLPQETQYF	TGTGCCAGTAGGGGACTACCACAAGAGACCCAGTACTTC
TRBV5-4	TRBJ2-5	-	-	CASSWVAEETQYF	TGTGCCAGCAGCTGGGTTGCAGAAGAGACCCAGTACTTC
TRBV6-5	TRBJ2-2	-	-	CASGFTGELFF	TGTGCCAGCGGATTCACCGGGGAGCTGTTTTTT
TRBV29-1	TRBJ1-2	-	-	CSVEDVGSSKLLTNYGYTF	TGCAGCGTTGAAGATGTGGGGTCTTCAAAACTCCTCACTAACTATGGCTACACCTTC
TRBV14	TRBJ1-1	-	-	CASSQQGMGTEAFF	TGTGCCAGCAGCCAACAGGGTATGGGCACTGAAGCTTTCTTT
TRBV19	TRBJ2-2	-	-	CASSVRDTGELFF	TGTGCCAGTAGTGTGCGGGACACCGGGGAGCTGTTTTTT
TRBV6-6	TRBJ1-2	-	-	CASSYSGTNYGYTF	TGTGCCAGCAGTTACTCCGGGACAAACTATGGCTACACCTTC
TRBV7-2	TRBJ2-7	TRBD2	-	CASSLNSGRTYEQYF	TGTGCCAGCAGCTTGAATAGCGGGAGGACCTACGAGCAGTACTTC
TRBV5-1	TRBJ2-2	-	-	CASSLAVTRSAGELFF	TGCGCCAGCAGCCTTGCCGTCACTAGATCTGCCGGGGAGCTGTTTTTT
TRBV18	TRBJ1-1	-	-	CASSPNIGSTEAFF	TGTGCCAGCTCTCCTAACATTGGGTCCACTGAAGCTTTCTTT
TRBV7-2	TRBJ2-3	TRBD2	-	CASSLWRAGVDTQYF	TGTGCCAGCAGCTTATGGCGAGCGGGAGTAGATACGCAGTATTTT
TRBV5-6	TRBJ1-5	-	few	CASSLRPFSNQPQHF	TGTGCCAGCAGCTTGAGGCCTTTCAGCAATCAGCCCCAGCATTTT
TRBV5-5	TRBJ2-3	-	-	CASSLEGIQADTQYF	TGTGCCAGCAGCTTGGAAGGGATCCAGGCAGATACGCAGTATTTT
TRBV10-1	TRBJ2-5	-	-	CASSEASVRETQYF	TGCGCCAGCAGTGAGGCTAGCGTCCGGGAGACCCAGTACTTC
TRBV5-6	TRBJ1-1	-	once	CASSPPGWQGSTEAFF	TGTGCCAGCAGCCCCCCGGGATGGCAGGGGAGCACTGAAGCTTTCTTT
TRBV11-2	TRBJ1-2	-	-	CASSLGAGTGYTF	TGTGCCAGCAGCTTAGGGGCAGGGACTGGCTACACCTTC
TRBV4-2	TRBJ2-7	-	-	CASSQAWQGSYEQYF	TGTGCCAGCAGCCAAGCTTGGCAGGGATCCTACGAGCAGTACTTC
TRBV5-1	TRBJ1-2	TRBD1	-	CASSSSGTGGSYTF	TGCGCCAGCAGCTCTTCCGGGACAGGGGGGAGCTACACCTTC
TRBV11-1	TRBJ2-7	TRBD1	few	CASSLGTGESYEQYF	TGTGCCAGCAGCTTAGGGACAGGGGAGTCCTACGAGCAGTACTTC
TRBV5-4	TRBJ2-5	-	-	CASSLQRDGETQYF	TGTGCCAGCAGCTTGCAACGGGACGGAGAGACCCAGTACTTC
TRBV7-2	TRBJ2-7	-	-	CASSWGVAGGEQYF	TGTGCCAGCAGCTGGGGGGTAGCTGGAGGCGAGCAGTACTTC
TRBV18	TRBJ2-3	TRBD1	-	CASSPGTGTDTQYF	TGTGCCAGCTCACCCGGGACAGGGACAGATACGCAGTATTTT
TRBV14	TRBJ2-3	TRBD1	-	CASSQDLRQGAGNTQYF	TGTGCCAGCAGCCAAGATCTCAGACAGGGGGCGGGAAATACGCAGTATTTT
TRBV5-1	TRBJ2-7	TRBD1	-	CASSLGQGGQGLHEQYF	TGCGCCAGCAGCTTGGGGCAAGGGGGACAGGGTCTCCACGAGCAGTACTTC
TRBV27	TRBJ1-3	TRBD1	once	CASSPEARTGINTIYF	TGTGCCAGCAGCCCTGAGGCGAGGACAGGGATAAACACCATATATTTT
TRBV11-3	TRBJ1-4	TRBD1	-	CASSFDRELFF	TGTGCCAGCAGCTTCGACAGGGAACTGTTTTTT
TRBV15	TRBJ2-1	-	-	CATSRFRGSTYNEQFF	TGTGCCACCAGCAGATTTAGGGGCTCCACCTACAATGAGCAGTTCTTC
TRBV7-2	TRBJ2-5	-	-	CASSQGPGASDQTQYF	TGTGCCAGCAGCCAAGGGCCTGGGGCTAGCGATCAGACCCAGTACTTC
TRBV28	TRBJ1-2	TRBD1	-	CASSLWQGEGYGYTF	TGTGCCAGCAGTTTGTGGCAGGGGGAGGGCTATGGCTACACCTTC
TRBV28	TRBJ2-1	TRBD2	-	CASSLPTSGRYEQFF	TGTGCCAGCAGTCTCCCGACTAGCGGGAGGTATGAGCAGTTCTTC
TRBV28	TRBJ2-3	-	-	CASSLAVSTRTDTQYF	TGTGCCAGCAGTTTAGCCGTAAGCACGCGCACAGATACGCAGTATTTT
TRBV30	TRBJ1-4	-	-	CAWSVKAGHPGGLFF	TGTGCCTGGAGTGTAAAGGCAGGCCATCCGGGAGGACTGTTTTTT
TRBV10-3	TRBJ1-5	-	-	CAISAQLNQPQHF	TGTGCCATCAGTGCACAGTTAAATCAGCCCCAGCATTTT
TRBV19	TRBJ1-5	-	few	CASSWDGNQPQHF	TGTGCCAGTAGTTGGGACGGTAATCAGCCCCAGCATTTT
TRBV6-5	TRBJ2-7	TRBD1	-	CASSSGTGTYEQYF	TGTGCCAGCAGCTCCGGGACAGGGACTTACGAGCAGTACTTC
TRBV14	TRBJ2-7	-	-	CASSQDMGESSYEQYF	TGTGCCAGCAGCCAAGATATGGGGGAGAGCTCCTACGAGCAGTACTTC
TRBV6-6	TRBJ1-3	-	-	CASSYLGRGNTIYF	TGTGCCAGCAGTTACCTTGGACGGGGAAACACCATATATTTT
TRBV18	TRBJ1-1	-	-	CASSLSTNTEAFF	TGTGCCAGCTCATTGTCGACGAACACTGAAGCTTTCTTT
TRBV5-1	TRBJ2-3	TRBD2	-	CASSSGTSGSETDTQYF	TGCGCCAGCAGCTCAGGGACTAGCGGGAGTGAGACAGATACGCAGTATTTT
TRBV2	TRBJ2-3	TRBD1	-	CASSEQGVQTDTQYF	TGTGCCAGCAGTGAACAGGGGGTTCAAACAGATACGCAGTATTTT
TRBV9	TRBJ1-2	TRBD1	-	CASSVDPATGSNYGYTF	TGTGCCAGCAGCGTAGATCCAGCGACAGGGAGTAACTATGGCTACACCTTC
TRBV27	TRBJ2-1	-	few	CASNHPARGDEQFF	TGTGCCAGCAACCACCCGGCCAGAGGTGATGAGCAGTTCTTC
TRBV28	TRBJ2-5	-	few	CASSLSWGAETQYF	TGTGCCAGCAGTTTATCGTGGGGGGCAGAGACCCAGTACTTC
TRBV7-9	TRBJ2-2	TRBD2	-	CASSSSGVNTGELFF	TGTGCCAGCAGCTCTAGCGGAGTGAACACCGGGGAGCTGTTTTTT
TRBV19	TRBJ2-7	TRBD1	-	CASSLQGAKGYEQYF	TGTGCCAGTAGTTTACAGGGGGCCAAGGGCTACGAGCAGTACTTC
TRBV18	TRBJ1-1	-	-	CASSPPRQRNTEAFF	TGTGCCAGCTCACCACCGCGACAGAGGAACACTGAAGCTTTCTTT
TRBV29-1	TRBJ1-1	-	once	CSGAGRLNTEAFF	TGCAGCGGAGCGGGACGGCTTAACACTGAAGCTTTCTTT